Sequencing of this T cell receptor beta chain was carried out in a study of shared clonotypes between healthy human individuals. Libraries were prepared by immunoSEQ multiplex PCR; TCRdb keeps only in-frame clonotypes and omits some of them. The top ten hold 0.89% of the sample, which has about a million clones, roughly 80% seen once. V lost 7 bases and J 4 bases, leaving 15 bases between the germline ends. In germline, CDR1 is MNHEY, CDR2 SVGAGI. The CDR3 loop spans 14 amino acids. The sequence derives from a man in his late teens or twenties in good health. Some clones in this sample may be carry-over from other donors' samples. The genes are TRBV6-5 and TRBJ2-3; possibly TRBD1 for D (5 bases). Sequenced input: memory CD4+ T cells from PBMCs. Subset specified: CD45RA-negative fraction. CDR3 residues: CASKRTREADTQYF. The CDR3 DNA is TGTGCCAGCAAGAGAACCAGGGAAGCAGATACGCAGTATTTT.